The 24 T cell receptor beta chains listed next were all sequenced from one sample in a study of shared clonotypes between healthy human individuals. Some clones are missing from TCRdb's copy, which holds only in-frame ones; the method was immunoSEQ multiplex PCR. This sample has about 680,000 clones, with about two thirds found just once. The sequencing input was memory CD4+ T cells sorted from blood. Subset indicated: CD45RA-negative fraction. The receptor set was obtained from a woman aged 30 to 39 in good health.

A few counts support this clone. The chain carries TRBV27 and TRBJ2-2; TRBD1 matches at 7 bases. The CDR3 has 17 amino acids. V was pared by 4 bases and J by 5 bases, with 13 bases of the junction left unmatched. Per the germline V gene, CDR1 is MNHEY and CDR2 is SMNVEV (reference sequence). Here the CDR3 reads CASSSLLTGIVTGELFF. The CDR3 DNA follows: TGTGCCAGCAGTTCACTCTTGACAGGGATCGTGACCGGGGAGCTGTTTTTT.

This sequence joins TRBV28 and TRBJ1-4, with D unclear. Per the germline V gene, CDR1 is MDHEN and CDR2 is SYDVKM. Trimming removed 7 bases from V and 8 bases from J, with 8 bases in between. The CDR3 runs 11 residues. CDR3 DNA sequence: TGTGCCAGCACCTTGAAGGAAAAACTGTTTTTT. Protein product: CASTLKEKLFF. Full variable domain (missing parts from reference TRBV28 and TRBJ1-4): DVKVTQSSRYLVKRTGEKVFLECVQDMDHENMFWYRQDPGLGLRLIYFSYDVKMKEKGDIPEGYSVSREKKERFSLILESASTNQTSMYLCASTLKEKLFFGSGTQLSVL.

Here the CDR3 DNA reads TGTGCCAGCAGTTACTCGAGAGCGGGAGGGACCAATGAGCAGTTCTTC. Translated: CASSYSRAGGTNEQFF. The chain couples TRBV6-5 to TRBJ2-1; 10 bases line up with TRBD2. The CDR3 totals 16 residues. CDR1 is MNHEY and CDR2 is SVGAGI in the germline V gene. Trimming cost V 0 bases and J 6 bases; bases outside gene matches: 5.

The V and J genes are TRBV18 and TRBJ2-6; D is ambiguous. Germline V gives CDR1 KGHSH, CDR2 LQKENI. The CDR3 is 14 residues long. Trimming shortened V by 8 bases and J by 0 bases, and 8 bases separated the two germline ends. The CDR3 here is CASQKGSGANVLTF. The CDR3 nucleotides are TGTGCCAGCCAGAAGGGCTCTGGGGCCAACGTCCTGACTTTC.

CDR3 nucleotide sequence: TGTGCCAGCAGTTTAGTCCCTCCGACACCTCTAAGCACAGATACGCAGTATTTT. Residues: CASSLVPPTPLSTDTQYF. The rearrangement uses TRBV27 and TRBJ2-3; the D is unclear. CDR1 is MNHEY and CDR2 is SMNVEV in the germline V gene (reference sequence). Trimming cost V 2 bases and J 0 bases, with 18 bases left between them. This CDR3 has 18 residues.

The chain uses TRBV10-2 and TRBJ1-5, with TRBD1 as a possible D gene (5 bases). Germline assignment: CDR1 WSHSY and CDR2 SAAADI. V was cut by 6 bases and J by 3 bases, with 12 bases left in between. The CDR3 is 14 residues long. The CDR3 bases are TGCGCCAGCAGCGACAGACACCCCAATCAGCCCCAGCATTTT. Protein product: CASSDRHPNQPQHF.

The table lists this clone with a few counts. The J gene is TRBJ2-3, the V gene TRBV29-1; D assignment may be TRBD1 or TRBD2 (5 bases each). With 4 bases removed from V and 1 base from J, the gap between germline ends came to 12 bases. The CDR3 runs 14 residues. Germline V gives CDR1 SQVTM, CDR2 ANQGSEA. The chain's CDR3 is CSVVRDLGTDTQYF. In DNA form, the CDR3 reads TGCAGCGTTGTAAGGGACCTGGGCACAGATACGCAGTATTTT.

This clone was counted between two and nine times. This sequence may be a read error, since a much larger clone differs from it by one base. The rearrangement uses TRBV5-1 and TRBJ2-2; D possibly corresponds to TRBD1 (6 bases). Germline CDR1 and CDR2: SGHRS and YFSETQ. The CDR3 is 14 amino acids. Deletions cut 4 bases from V and 2 bases from J, with 9 bases between. The CDR3 region has the DNA TGCGCCAGCAGCCCCGGGACAAACACCGGGGAGCTGTTTTTT. It translates to CASSPGTNTGELFF.

CDR3 loop: CASSVAPLTGSYNEQFF. DNA for the CDR3: TGTGCCAGCAGCGTAGCACCTCTTACAGGGTCCTACAATGAGCAGTTCTTC. This chain uses TRBV9 with TRBJ2-1; TRBD1 is a possible D gene (6 bases). CDR3 size: 17 residues. Germline-derived CDR1 and CDR2 are SGDLS and YYNGEE. V was clipped by 0 bases and J by 1 base, with 14 bases between them.

CDR3 DNA sequence: TGTGCCAGCAGTTCTGGGAATGTGAACACTGAAGCTTTCTTT. Encoded protein: CASSSGNVNTEAFF. The chain employs TRBV28 and TRBJ1-1, with unresolved D. Trimming shortened V by 4 bases and J by 0 bases, and 9 bases separated the two germline ends. CDR3 size: 14 residues. Germline assignment: CDR1 MDHEN and CDR2 SYDVKM.

This clone was counted a single time. V and J are TRBV30 and TRBJ2-3, with 10 positions matching TRBD2. The CDR3 totals 16 residues. CDR1 GTSNPN and CDR2 SVGIG come from the germline V gene (reference sequence). The V and J ends lost 2 bases and 5 bases, in that order; junction bases with no gene match: 10. This CDR3 is CAWSYGLAGEGDTQYF. The DNA for the CDR3 is TGTGCCTGGAGTTACGGGCTAGCGGGAGAAGGAGATACGCAGTATTTT.

The chain has TRBV6-5 and TRBJ2-1; no clear D gene. The CDR3 loop spans 15 amino acids. Trimming removed 6 bases from V and 7 bases from J, with 19 bases in between. Germline lookup yields CDR1 MNHEY and CDR2 SVGAGI. In DNA form, the CDR3 reads TGTGCCAGCAGGCGGCAGCCCTCCTACTCAAATGAGCAGTTCTTC. Translation: CASRRQPSYSNEQFF.

There are a few counts of this clone. The CDR3 DNA reads TGTGCCAGCTCCCTGTCCGGGACAGGGGCGAGGGAGCAGTACTTC. As protein: CASSLSGTGAREQYF. The chain links TRBV18 to TRBJ2-7; 10 positions match TRBD1. The ends lost 6 bases at V and 7 bases at J; junction bases unmatched: 12. Germline V CDR1 and CDR2: KGHSH, LQKENI. The CDR3 loop spans 15 amino acids.

This clone came up once. This chain connects TRBV2 to TRBJ2-7, with TRBD1 matching over 9 bases. CDR3 length: 15 residues. Unmatched junction bases numbered 12, after V lost 6 bases and J lost 6 bases. CDR1 and CDR2 from the germline V gene are SNHLY and FYNNEI. The chain's CDR3 is CASSTQGTGNSEQYF. The CDR3 region has the DNA TGTGCCAGCAGCACACAGGGGACAGGGAACTCCGAGCAGTACTTC.

The rearrangement uses TRBV28 and TRBJ2-6; weak D call: TRBD2 (6 bases). Germline loops: CDR1 MDHEN, CDR2 SYDVKM. Between the trimmed V and J ends, which lost 3 bases and 0 bases, there was a span of 12 bases. The CDR3 has 17 residues. The CDR3 DNA sequence: TGTGCCAGCAGTTTGCGGGTCGGGAGCTCTGGGGCCAACGTCCTGACTTTC. Translating it yields CASSLRVGSSGANVLTF. Combining the CDR3 with reference TRBV28 and TRBJ2-6 gives the whole variable domain DVKVTQSSRYLVKRTGEKVFLECVQDMDHENMFWYRQDPGLGLRLIYFSYDVKMKEKGDIPEGYSVSREKKERFSLILESASTNQTSMYLCASSLRVGSSGANVLTFGAGSRLTVL.

This chain connects TRBV2 to TRBJ1-2, with D possibly TRBD1 on 6 matching bases. Looked up from germline, CDR1 is SNHLY and CDR2 is FYNNEI. V lost 0 bases, J lost 4 bases, and 9 bases lay in between. CDR3 length equals 14 residues. The CDR3 here is CASSEARTVYGYTF. The CDR3 DNA reads TGTGCCAGCAGTGAAGCGCGGACAGTCTATGGCTACACCTTC. Using reference TRBV2 and TRBJ1-2 for the parts outside the CDR3, the full variable domain is EPEVTQTPSHQVTQMGQEVILRCVPISNHLYFYWYRQILGQKVEFLVSFYNNEISEKSEIFDDQFSVERPDGSNFTLKIRSTKLEDSAMYFCASSEARTVYGYTFGSGTRLTVV.

The chain has TRBV18 and TRBJ1-5, with unresolved D. From germline, CDR1 is KGHSH and CDR2 LQKENI. The CDR3 length is 13 residues. V lost 5 bases to trimming and J lost 3 bases, with 8 bases between them. In nucleotides, the CDR3 is TGTGCCAGCTCAACCGACACCAATCAGCCCCAGCATTTT. Translated, it gives CASSTDTNQPQHF.

The chain recombines TRBV28 with TRBJ1-2; D call uncertain. From germline, CDR1 is MDHEN and CDR2 SYDVKM. Trimming pared 3 bases from V and 4 bases from J, leaving 12 bases between. The CDR3 contains 14 residues. The CDR3 region has the DNA TGTGCCAGCAGTTTCGGCCAGACGATCTATGGCTACACCTTC. Translating it yields CASSFGQTIYGYTF.

This clone was detected once. The J gene is TRBJ1-2, the V gene TRBV5-1; D is possibly TRBD1 (6 bases). The germline V gene encodes CDR1 SGHRS and CDR2 YFSETQ. The CDR3 consists of 14 residues. Trimming cost V 4 bases and J 3 bases, with 13 bases left between them. The CDR3 region has the DNA TGCGCCAGCAGCCTCAGACAGGCCCACTATGGCTACACCTTC. Its translation: CASSLRQAHYGYTF.

The table lists this clone with a count of one. The rearrangement joins TRBV2 to TRBJ2-1; 11 positions agree with TRBD2. The CDR3 sequence is 14 residues long. Trimming removed 7 bases from V and 7 bases from J; junction bases left unmatched: 6. Germline CDR1 SNHLY, CDR2 FYNNEI. The CDR3 protein is CASMGLAVWNEQFF. The CDR3 DNA follows: TGTGCCAGCATGGGACTAGCGGTTTGGAATGAGCAGTTCTTC.

This chain links TRBV27 with TRBJ2-2; D not resolved. The V gene lost 5 bases and the J gene lost 5 bases, with 9 bases spanning the gap. The CDR3 sequence is 13 residues long. Germline V gene data show CDR1 as MNHEY and CDR2 as SMNVEV (reference sequence). The CDR3, as DNA: TGTGCCAGCAGTCTGTCCGCAACCGGGGAGCTGTTTTTT. Its translation is CASSLSATGELFF.

As for this clone: Other DNA sequences within the sample encode an identical CDR3. The V and J genes are TRBV5-4 and TRBJ2-1, with 8 bases that match TRBD2. CDR1 is SGHNT and CDR2 is YYREEE in the germline V gene (reference sequence). The junction had 5 bases not matched to a gene; V was cut back by 3 bases and J by 3 bases. This CDR3 contains 15 residues. This CDR3 is CASSSGLADYNEQFF. As DNA, the CDR3 is TGTGCCAGCAGCTCAGGACTAGCAGACTACAATGAGCAGTTCTTC.

The chain employs TRBV18 and TRBJ1-3; 8 nucleotides align to TRBD1. Germline CDR1 reads KGHSH; CDR2 reads LQKENI. CDR3 length: 17 amino acids. V trimming: 6 bases; J trimming: 1 base; junction bases outside the gene matches: 11. CDR3 coding DNA: TGTGCCAGCTCGCCCTCGACAGGGGACTTGTCTGGAAACACCATATATTTT. Residues: CASSPSTGDLSGNTIYF.

This chain links TRBV6-5 with TRBJ1-4; a weak D match, TRBD1 (6 bases). CDR1 and CDR2 (germline): MNHEY, SVGAGI. V lost 6 bases to trimming and J lost 6 bases, with 11 bases between them. The CDR3 length is 13 residues. This CDR3 reads CASRNREDEKLFF. For the CDR3, the DNA is TGTGCCAGCAGGAACAGGGAGGATGAAAAACTGTTTTTT.